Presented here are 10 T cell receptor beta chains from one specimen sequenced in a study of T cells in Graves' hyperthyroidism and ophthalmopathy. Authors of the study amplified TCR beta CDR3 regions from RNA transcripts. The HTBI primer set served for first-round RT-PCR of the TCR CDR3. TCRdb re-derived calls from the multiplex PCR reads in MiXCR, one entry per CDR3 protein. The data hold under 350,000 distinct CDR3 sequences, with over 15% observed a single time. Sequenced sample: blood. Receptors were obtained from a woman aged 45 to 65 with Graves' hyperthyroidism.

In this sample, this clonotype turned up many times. As DNA, the CDR3 is TGTGCCAGCAGCTTATCTGCAGGAGGAGAGACCCAGTACTTC. Its protein is CASSLSAGGETQYF. This chain connects TRBV7-2 to TRBJ2-5; weak D call: TRBD2 (5 bases). Trimming stripped 2 bases from V and 4 bases from J, with 11 bases between. The germline gives CDR1 SGHTA, CDR2 FQGNSA. The length of the CDR3 is 14 residues.

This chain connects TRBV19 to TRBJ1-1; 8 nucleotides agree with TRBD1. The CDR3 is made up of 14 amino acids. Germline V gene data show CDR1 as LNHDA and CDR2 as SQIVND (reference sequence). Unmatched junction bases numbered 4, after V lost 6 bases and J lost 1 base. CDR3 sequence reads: CASSHGQGNTEAFF. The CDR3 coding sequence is TGTGCCAGTAGCCATGGACAGGGGAACACTGAAGCTTTCTTT.

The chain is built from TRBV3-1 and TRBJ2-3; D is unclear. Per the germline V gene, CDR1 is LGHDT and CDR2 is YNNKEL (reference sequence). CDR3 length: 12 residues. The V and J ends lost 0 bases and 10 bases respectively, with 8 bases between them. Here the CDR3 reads CASSQEGTPQYF. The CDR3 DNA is TGTGCCAGCAGCCAAGAAGGCACTCCGCAGTATTTT.

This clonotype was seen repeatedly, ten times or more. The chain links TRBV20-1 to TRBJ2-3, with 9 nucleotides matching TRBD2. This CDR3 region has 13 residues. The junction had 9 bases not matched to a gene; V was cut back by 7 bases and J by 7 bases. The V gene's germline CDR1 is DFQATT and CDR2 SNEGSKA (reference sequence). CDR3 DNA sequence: TGCAGTGGGGCTAGCGGGGAACAAAATACGCAGTATTTT. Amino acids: CSGASGEQNTQYF.

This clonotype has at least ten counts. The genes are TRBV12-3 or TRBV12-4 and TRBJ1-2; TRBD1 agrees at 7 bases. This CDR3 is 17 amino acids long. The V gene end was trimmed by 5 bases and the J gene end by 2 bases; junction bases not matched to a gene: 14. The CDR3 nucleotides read TGTGCCAGCAGTACTACTGCAAGGGGGCACCCCAACTATGGCTACACCTTC. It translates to CASSTTARGHPNYGYTF.

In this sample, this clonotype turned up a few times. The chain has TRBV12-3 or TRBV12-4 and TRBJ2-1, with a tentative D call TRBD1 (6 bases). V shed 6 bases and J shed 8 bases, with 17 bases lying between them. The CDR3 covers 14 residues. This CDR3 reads CASSPRGGGDEQFF. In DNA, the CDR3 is TGTGCCAGCAGCCCCAGGGGTGGAGGCGATGAGCAGTTCTTC.

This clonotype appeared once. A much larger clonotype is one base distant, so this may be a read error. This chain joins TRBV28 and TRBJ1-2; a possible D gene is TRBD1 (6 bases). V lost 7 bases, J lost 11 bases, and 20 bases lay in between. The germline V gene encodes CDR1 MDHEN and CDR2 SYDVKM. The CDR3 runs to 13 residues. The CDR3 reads CASILGRGQAYTF. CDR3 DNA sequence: TGTGCCAGCATCCTCGGAAGGGGACAAGCGTACACCTTC.

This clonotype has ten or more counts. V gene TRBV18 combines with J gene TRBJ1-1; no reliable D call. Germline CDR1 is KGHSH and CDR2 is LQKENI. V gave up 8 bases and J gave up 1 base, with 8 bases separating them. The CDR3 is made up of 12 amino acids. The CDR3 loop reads CASHPANTEAFF. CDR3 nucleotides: TGTGCCAGCCACCCAGCGAACACTGAAGCTTTCTTT.

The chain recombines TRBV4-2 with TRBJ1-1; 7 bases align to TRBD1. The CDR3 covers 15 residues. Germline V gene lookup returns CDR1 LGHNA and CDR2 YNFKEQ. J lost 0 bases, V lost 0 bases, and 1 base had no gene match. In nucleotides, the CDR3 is TGTGCCAGCAGCCAAGAGGACAGGATGAACACTGAAGCTTTCTTT. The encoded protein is CASSQEDRMNTEAFF.

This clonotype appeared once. CDR3 in DNA: TGTGCCAGCAGCTACCCACTTAGCGGGGGAACGGAGACCCAGTACTTC. Its protein is CASSYPLSGGTETQYF. This chain links TRBV5-6 with TRBJ2-5; 9 nucleotides align to TRBD2. The length of the CDR3 is 16 residues. CDR1 and CDR2 from the germline V gene are SGHDT and YYEEEE. V trimming: 3 bases; J trimming: 5 bases; junction bases outside the gene matches: 11. Full variable domain (rest looked up from reference TRBV5-6 and TRBJ2-5): DAGVTQSPTHLIKTRGQQVTLRCSPKSGHDTVSWYQQALGQGPQFIFQYYEEEERQRGNFPDRFSGHQFPNYSSELNVNALLLGDSALYLCASSYPLSGGTETQYFGPGTRLLVL.